One T cell receptor (beta chain) is described in this entry. Its specificity is not known. The sample is drawn from a study of OX40 agonist ivuxolimab in advanced cancers. About the study: The treatment was a fully human IgG2 OX40 agonist, ivuxolimab.

Findings and caveats of the study: Also present in some nonresponders was a low level of normalized T-cell clonal expansion. The study found among the lowest clonal expansion in partial responders at 0.1-3.0 mg/kg. Compared with CD4+, CD8+ T cells on average had more expanded clones.

Germline V CDR1 and CDR2: SGHNT, YYREEE (reference sequence). CDR3 size: 12 residues. V lost 4 bases and J lost 5, with 9 bases in between. Only in-frame clones appear in the TCRdb table, and some are missing; sequencing was by immunoSEQ multiplex PCR. The sample has some 54,000 clones; around 80% are singletons. The chain recombines TRBV5-4 with TRBJ2-5; D might be TRBD1 or TRBD2, each matching 5 bases. This receptor was taken from an adult with an advanced solid tumor such as melanoma, head and neck, liver or kidney cancer. Sequenced here: CD4+ or CD8+ T cells sorted from blood, sampled in a trial of the OX40 agonist ivuxolimab. As DNA, the CDR3 is TGTGCCAGCAGCCGGGACGGGGAGACCCAGTACTTC. The encoded protein is CASSRDGETQYF.